This section outlines one T cell receptor beta chain sequence together with its context. This sample was included in a study of T cells in localized non-small cell lung cancer. The data were produced by immunoSEQ multiplex PCR, yet TCRdb's version contains in-frame clones alone and is incomplete. The table includes around 30,000 clones, just under 80% detected once. Germline lookup yields CDR1 SGHAT and CDR2 FQDESV (reference sequence). V lost 4 bases to trimming and J lost 3 bases, with 12 bases between them. The CDR3 has 14 amino acids. This chain links TRBV11-1 with TRBJ1-2, with D unresolved. The material sequenced was peripheral blood, taken before any cancer treatment. This TCR came from a male donor at least 60 years old with stage III squamous cell lung carcinoma. In nucleotides, the CDR3 is TGTGCCAGCAGCTCGGACTCGGGTTACTATGGCTACACCTTC. Its protein is CASSSDSGYYGYTF.